A few counts support the clone carrying this T cell receptor beta chain. This entry is derived from a study of identical twins. TCRdb independently ran MiXCR on the 5' RACE reads; one entry per CDR3 protein. The table includes under 900,000 distinct CDR3 sequences, about 20% detected once. In germline, CDR1 is SGHVS, CDR2 FQNEAQ. The length of the CDR3 is 13 residues. Trimming removed 7 bases from V and 1 base from J, with 7 bases in between. In addition, the sample was reused for a study of T cells expressing NK-cell markers. Turning to that study: Most of the eight sequenced donors tested HCMV-seropositive; one tested seronegative. For about six donors, the dominant NKG2C+ clonotypes made up roughly 1.0-7.0% of their CD8+ T cells.

This TCR was recovered from a woman younger than 30 in good health. Sequencing was carried out using PBMCs. The chain has TRBV7-8 and TRBJ2-2; D gene ambiguous. The CDR3 DNA is TGTGCCAGCACCCGGATGAACACCGGGGAGCTGTTTTTT. Residues: CASTRMNTGELFF.